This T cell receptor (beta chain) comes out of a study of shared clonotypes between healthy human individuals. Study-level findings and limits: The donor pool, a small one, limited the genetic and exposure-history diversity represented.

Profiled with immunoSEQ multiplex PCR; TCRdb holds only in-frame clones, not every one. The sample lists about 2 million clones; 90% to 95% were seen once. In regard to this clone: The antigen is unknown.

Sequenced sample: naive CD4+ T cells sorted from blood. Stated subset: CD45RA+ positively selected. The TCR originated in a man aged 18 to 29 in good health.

The DNA for the CDR3 is TGCGCCAGCAGTGGAAAGGGGTTTACTAATGAAAAACTGTTTTTT. Its protein product is CASSGKGFTNEKLFF. The V gene is TRBV10-2, the J gene TRBJ1-4; weak D call: TRBD1 (5 bases). CDR3 size: 15 residues. Trimming took 4 bases from V and 2 from J, leaving 11 bases between them. Looked up from germline, CDR1 is WSHSY and CDR2 is SAAADI.